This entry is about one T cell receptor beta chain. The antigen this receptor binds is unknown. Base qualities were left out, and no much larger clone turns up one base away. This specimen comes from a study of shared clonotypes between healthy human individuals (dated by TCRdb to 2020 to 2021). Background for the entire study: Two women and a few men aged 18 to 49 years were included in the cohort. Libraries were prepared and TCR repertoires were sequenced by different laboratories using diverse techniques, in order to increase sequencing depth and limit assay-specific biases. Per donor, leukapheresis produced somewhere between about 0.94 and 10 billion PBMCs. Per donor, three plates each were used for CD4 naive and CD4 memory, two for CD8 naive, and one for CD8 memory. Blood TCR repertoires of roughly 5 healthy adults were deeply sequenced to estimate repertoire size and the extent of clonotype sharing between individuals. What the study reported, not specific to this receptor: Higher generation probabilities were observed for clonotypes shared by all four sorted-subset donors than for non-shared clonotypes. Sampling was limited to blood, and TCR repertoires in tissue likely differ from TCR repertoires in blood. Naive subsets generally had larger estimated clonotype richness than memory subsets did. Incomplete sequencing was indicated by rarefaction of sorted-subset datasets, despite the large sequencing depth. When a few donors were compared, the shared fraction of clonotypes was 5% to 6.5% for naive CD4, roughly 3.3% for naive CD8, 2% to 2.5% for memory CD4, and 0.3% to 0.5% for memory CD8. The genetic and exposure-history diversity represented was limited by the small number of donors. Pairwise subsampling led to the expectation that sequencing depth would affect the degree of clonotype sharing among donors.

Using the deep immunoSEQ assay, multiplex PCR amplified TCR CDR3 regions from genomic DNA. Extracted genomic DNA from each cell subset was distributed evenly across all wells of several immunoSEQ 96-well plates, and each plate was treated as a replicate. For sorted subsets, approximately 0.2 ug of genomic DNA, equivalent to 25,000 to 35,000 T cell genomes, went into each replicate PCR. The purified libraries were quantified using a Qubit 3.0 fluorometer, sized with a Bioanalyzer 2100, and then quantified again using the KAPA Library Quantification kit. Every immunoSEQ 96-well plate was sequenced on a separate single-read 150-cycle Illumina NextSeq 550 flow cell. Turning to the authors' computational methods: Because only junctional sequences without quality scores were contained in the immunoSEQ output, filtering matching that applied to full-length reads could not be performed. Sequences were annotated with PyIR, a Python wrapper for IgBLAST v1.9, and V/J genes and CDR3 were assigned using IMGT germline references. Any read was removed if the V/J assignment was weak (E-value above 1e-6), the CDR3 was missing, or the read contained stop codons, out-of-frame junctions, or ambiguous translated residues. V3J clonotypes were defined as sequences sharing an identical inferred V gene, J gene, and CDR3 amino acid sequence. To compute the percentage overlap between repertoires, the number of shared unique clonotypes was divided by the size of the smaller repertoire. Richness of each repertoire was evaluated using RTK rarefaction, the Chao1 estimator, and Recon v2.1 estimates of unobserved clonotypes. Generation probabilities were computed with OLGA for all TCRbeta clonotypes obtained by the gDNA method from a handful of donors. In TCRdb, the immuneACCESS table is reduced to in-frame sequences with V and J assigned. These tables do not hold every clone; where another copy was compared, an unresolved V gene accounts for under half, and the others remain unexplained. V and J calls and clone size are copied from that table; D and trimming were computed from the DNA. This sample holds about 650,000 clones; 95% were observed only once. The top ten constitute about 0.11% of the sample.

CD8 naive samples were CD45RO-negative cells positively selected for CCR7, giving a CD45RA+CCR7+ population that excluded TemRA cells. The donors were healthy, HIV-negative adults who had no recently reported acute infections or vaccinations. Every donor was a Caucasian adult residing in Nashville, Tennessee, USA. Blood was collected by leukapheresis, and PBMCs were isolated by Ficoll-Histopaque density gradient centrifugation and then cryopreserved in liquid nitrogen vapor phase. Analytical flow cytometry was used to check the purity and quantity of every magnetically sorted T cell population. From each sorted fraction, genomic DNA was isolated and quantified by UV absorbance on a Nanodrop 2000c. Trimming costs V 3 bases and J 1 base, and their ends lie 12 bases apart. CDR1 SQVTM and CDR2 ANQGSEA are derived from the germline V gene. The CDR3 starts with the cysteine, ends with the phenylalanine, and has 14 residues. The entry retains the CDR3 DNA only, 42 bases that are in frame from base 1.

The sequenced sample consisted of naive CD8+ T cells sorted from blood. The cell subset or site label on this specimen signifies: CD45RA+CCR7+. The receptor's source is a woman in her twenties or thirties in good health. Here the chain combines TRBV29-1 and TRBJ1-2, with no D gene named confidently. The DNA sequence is TGCAGCGTTGAGACCTACACAGATAACTATGGCTACACCTTC. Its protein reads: CSVETYTDNYGYTF.